The 21 T cell receptor beta chains listed next were all sequenced from one sample in a study of cytomegalovirus exposure and HLA in healthy donors. This PCR relied on a set of 60 Vbeta primers and 13 Jbeta primers. Method: immunoSEQ multiplex PCR; TCRdb's copy keeps in-frame clones and lacks some. The sample shows 85,000 to 130,000 clones, 76% of them seen only once. The sequencing input was PBMCs. The receptors shown here come from a woman aged 50 to 65 in good health and CMV-seropositive.

In its sample, this clone was seen a few times. This rearrangement joins TRBV25-1 to TRBJ1-2, with TRBD1 matching over 9 bases. V shed 10 bases, J shed 3 bases, and the junction held 9 bases outside the gene matches. CDR1 and CDR2 from the germline V gene are MGHDK and SYGVNS. The CDR3 is 14 amino acids. CDR3 region: CATQKGQGDYGYTF. The CDR3, as DNA: TGTGCCACCCAAAAGGGACAGGGAGACTATGGCTACACCTTC.

This clone appeared a few times. The chain has TRBV5-4 and TRBJ1-1; D is unclear. V lost 1 base and J lost 2, with 9 bases in between. Germline values: CDR1 SGHNT, CDR2 YYREEE (reference sequence). The CDR3 length is 14 residues. The CDR3 spells CASSLREPNTEAFF. For the CDR3, the DNA is TGTGCCAGCAGCTTGAGGGAGCCCAACACTGAAGCTTTCTTT.

The DNA of the CDR3 is TGTGCCAGCAAAGCGGATAACAACTACGAGCAGTACTTC. Protein product: CASKADNNYEQYF. This chain uses TRBV14 with TRBJ2-7; maybe TRBD2 (5 bases). This CDR3 is built from 13 residues. The ends were cut back, 7 bases at V and 3 bases at J, with 13 bases in the middle. The germline V gene encodes CDR1 SGHDN and CDR2 FVKESK.

This chain connects TRBV10-3 to TRBJ2-2, with TRBD2 matching over 8 bases. The CDR3 runs 14 residues. CDR1 and CDR2 (germline): ENHRY, SYGVKD. V dropped 7 bases and J dropped 5; count of bases not matched to a gene: 6. The CDR3 sequence: CAINRAGGTGELFF. CDR3 nucleotide sequence: TGTGCCATCAATAGGGCGGGGGGAACCGGGGAGCTGTTTTTT.

V gene TRBV19 combines with J gene TRBJ1-6, with TRBD1 matching 11 bases. The CDR3 extends over 18 amino acids. Germline trimming cut 6 bases from V and 3 bases from J; bases unmatched to any gene: 10. Germline-derived CDR1 and CDR2 are LNHDA and SQIVND (reference sequence). The CDR3 region has the DNA TGTGCCAGTAGCACCGGGACAGGGGGTTTTCGCTATAATTCACCCCTCCACTTT. This codes for CASSTGTGGFRYNSPLHF.

The chain couples TRBV4-2 to TRBJ1-3; 7 nucleotides match TRBD1. From germline, CDR1 is LGHNA and CDR2 YNFKEQ. The J segment lost 1 base and the V segment lost 4 bases, leaving 13 bases of the junction unmatched. The CDR3 runs to 18 residues. In nucleotides, the CDR3 is TGTGCCAGCAGCCTCAGGACAGGTTGGGACACTTCTGGAAACACCATATATTTT. Its translation: CASSLRTGWDTSGNTIYF.

The J gene is TRBJ1-1, the V gene TRBV10-3; D gene ambiguous. This CDR3 region has 11 residues. The germline V and J ends were trimmed by 8 bases and 4 bases, with 8 bases remaining between them. Germline V gives CDR1 ENHRY, CDR2 SYGVKD. The CDR3: CAIAVGTEAFF. The CDR3, as DNA: TGTGCCATCGCGGTTGGCACTGAAGCTTTCTTT.

This clone showed up just a few times. The chain is built from TRBV10-2 and TRBJ2-1, with D possibly being TRBD1 (5 bases). Deletions cut 4 bases from V and 0 bases from J, with 13 bases between. CDR1 and CDR2 (germline): WSHSY, SAAADI. This CDR3 region has 16 residues. The CDR3 region has the DNA TGCGCCAGCAGTGTGTGGGGCACAAGCTCCTACAATGAGCAGTTCTTC. Translated: CASSVWGTSSYNEQFF.

This chain uses TRBV6-5 with TRBJ1-6; 8 bases line up with TRBD1. CDR1 and CDR2 from the germline V gene are MNHEY and SVGAGI. V dropped 4 bases and J dropped 6; count of bases not matched to a gene: 5. The CDR3 length is 15 residues. CDR3 DNA sequence: TGTGCCAGCAGTTCCCGGACAGGGATTAATTCACCCCTCCACTTT. This codes for CASSSRTGINSPLHF.

The gene calls are TRBV30 and TRBJ2-1; TRBD2 matches 7 bases. The CDR3 has 14 amino acids. Germline lookup yields CDR1 GTSNPN and CDR2 SVGIG (reference sequence). Trimming cost V 0 bases and J 12 bases; bases outside gene matches: 11. The CDR3 loop reads CAWSVPGGGIRQFF. CDR3 DNA: TGTGCCTGGAGTGTACCTGGGGGGGGTATCCGGCAGTTCTTC.

In this sample, this clone turned up a few times. The rearrangement uses TRBV25-1 and TRBJ1-5; D perhaps matches TRBD1 (6 bases). V lost 3 bases to trimming and J lost 5 bases, with 8 bases between them. Germline V gives CDR1 MGHDK, CDR2 SYGVNS. The CDR3 runs 13 residues. CDR3 residues: CASSDRGDQPQHF. CDR3 DNA: TGTGCCAGCAGTGACAGGGGAGATCAGCCCCAGCATTTT.

J is TRBJ1-4 and V is TRBV25-1; tentative D call: TRBD1 (5 bases). The ends were cut back, 3 bases at V and 2 bases at J, with 16 bases in the middle. This CDR3 region has 17 residues. Germline lookup yields CDR1 MGHDK and CDR2 SYGVNS. CDR3 sequence (DNA): TGTGCCAGCAGTGACTCTGGGAGGGGAAGGACTAATGAAAAACTGTTTTTT. Protein sequence: CASSDSGRGRTNEKLFF.

The rearrangement uses TRBV18 and TRBJ1-1; D is perhaps TRBD1 (5 bases). The CDR3 has 13 amino acids. Trimming took 3 bases from V and 11 from J, leaving 16 bases between them. Per germline, CDR1 KGHSH and CDR2 LQKENI. Here the CDR3 DNA reads TGTGCCAGCTCACCCCCGCAGGGAGGATTGGCTTTCTTT. This codes for CASSPPQGGLAFF.

This chain connects TRBV4-2 to TRBJ2-1; 14 bases are a match to TRBD2. The CDR3 has 17 amino acids. V trimming: 4 bases; J trimming: 10 bases; junction bases outside the gene matches: 12. Germline V lookup: CDR1 LGHNA, CDR2 YNFKEQ. Here the CDR3 DNA reads TGTGCCAGCAGCCCTGCGGGGACTAGCGGGAGTAAGAGGGAGCAGTTCTTC. It encodes CASSPAGTSGSKREQFF.

The chain joins TRBV19 to TRBJ1-2, with D tentatively TRBD1 (5 bases). The CDR3 length is 12 residues. Germline CDR1 is LNHDA and CDR2 is SQIVND (reference sequence). Trimming left V 3 bases short and J 8 bases short, with 10 bases between. For the CDR3, the DNA is TGTGCCAGTAGTATGGATTGGGGCGGCTACACCTTC. Its translation is CASSMDWGGYTF.

The sample holds one count of this clone. The rearrangement uses TRBV2 and TRBJ2-7, with a tentative D call TRBD1 (5 bases). The CDR3 is 13 residues long. The ends were cut back, 6 bases at V and 0 bases at J, with 9 bases in the middle. CDR1 and CDR2 (germline): SNHLY, FYNNEI. The CDR3 DNA sequence: TGTGCCAGCAGAGGAGACAGCTCCTACGAGCAGTACTTC. Residues: CASRGDSSYEQYF. The full variable domain, completed using reference TRBV2 and TRBJ2-7, is EPEVTQTPSHQVTQMGQEVILRCVPISNHLYFYWYRQILGQKVEFLVSFYNNEISEKSEIFDDQFSVERPDGSNFTLKIRSTKLEDSAMYFCASRGDSSYEQYFGPGTRLTVT.

V usage is TRBV5-1 and J usage is TRBJ2-7, with D maybe TRBD1 (6 bases). In germline, CDR1 is SGHRS, CDR2 YFSETQ. Trimming shortened V by 0 bases and J by 2 bases, and 6 bases separated the two germline ends. The CDR3 runs to 13 residues. The CDR3 sequence is CASSLDRAYEQYF. The DNA for the CDR3 is TGCGCCAGCAGCTTGGACAGGGCCTACGAGCAGTACTTC.

Concerning this clone itself: At the DNA level, this CDR3 is encoded by other sequences in the same sample as well. The rearrangement joins TRBV10-3 to TRBJ1-1, with 9 positions matching TRBD1. CDR3 size: 18 residues. The V and J ends lost 6 bases and 0 bases, in that order; junction bases with no gene match: 14. The germline gives CDR1 ENHRY, CDR2 SYGVKD. CDR3 bases: TGTGCCATCAGGGACCTCCGGGACAGGGACGGATTGAACACTGAAGCTTTCTTT. It encodes CAIRDLRDRDGLNTEAFF.

The V and J genes are TRBV30 and TRBJ2-1; 9 bases match TRBD2. This CDR3 has 17 amino acids. The germline CDR1 and CDR2 sequences are GTSNPN and SVGIG (reference sequence). V lost 5 bases to trimming and J lost 3 bases; unmatched junction nucleotides: 14. CDR3: CAWDGAGGLGFYNEQFF. CDR3 nucleotide sequence: TGTGCCTGGGACGGGGCGGGAGGGCTAGGGTTCTACAATGAGCAGTTCTTC.

This clone was detected only a few times. The genes are TRBV5-1 and TRBJ1-3; D remains unclear. The germline V and J ends were trimmed by 1 base and 0 bases, with 5 bases remaining between them. This CDR3 region has 14 residues. Germline V gives CDR1 SGHRS, CDR2 YFSETQ. CDR3 sequence (DNA): TGCGCCAGCAGCTTGCAAAACTCTGGAAACACCATATATTTT. It translates to CASSLQNSGNTIYF.

DNA of the CDR3: TGCGCCAGCAGCAGCTCCAGGTTACACAATGAGCAGTTCTTC. Translating it yields CASSSSRLHNEQFF. This rearrangement joins TRBV5-1 to TRBJ2-1; D not certain. V lost 4 bases, J lost 5 bases, and 13 bases lay in between. Germline lookup yields CDR1 SGHRS and CDR2 YFSETQ. CDR3 length equals 14 residues.